Each of the 10 T cell receptor beta chains below was sequenced from the same sample in a study of T cell repertoires in cytomegalovirus infection. For these TCRs, the target antigens are not known. MiXCR was run by TCRdb on the reads, yielding one entry per CDR3 protein. The table has some 590,000 distinct CDR3 sequences, over 35% seen once. This sample comprised cultured PBMCs, obtained from culture after CMV antigen stimulation. The receptors here all came from a human donor in good health (CMV status not recorded). Some clones in this sample may be carry-over from other donors' samples.

The table lists this clonotype with a few counts. This chain connects TRBV20-1 to TRBJ1-4; D gene uncertain. The CDR3 length is 11 residues. Per the germline V gene, CDR1 is DFQATT and CDR2 is SNEGSKA (reference sequence). Trimming stripped 6 bases from V and 8 bases from J, with 10 bases between. The CDR3 DNA is TGCAGTGCCACTTCGGGGGAAAAACTGTTTTTT. This sequence encodes CSATSGEKLFF.

The chain recombines TRBV11-3 with TRBJ2-1; the match to TRBD2 covers 10 bases. In germline, CDR1 is SGHNT, CDR2 YENEEA. V dropped 5 bases and J dropped 6; count of bases not matched to a gene: 13. The CDR3 has 17 amino acids. The CDR3: CASSPQTSGPGGNEQFF. The CDR3 DNA sequence: TGTGCCAGCAGCCCCCAGACTAGCGGGCCCGGAGGCAATGAGCAGTTCTTC.

The CDR3 DNA follows: TGCAGTGCTAGATCGGAATCCGGGACCAGAAACATTCAGTACTTC. Protein product: CSARSESGTRNIQYF. The V and J genes are TRBV20-1 and TRBJ2-4, with D perhaps assigned TRBD1 or TRBD2 (5 bases each). This CDR3 spans 15 amino acids. CDR1 DFQATT and CDR2 SNEGSKA come from the germline V gene (reference sequence). Trimming took off 2 bases at V and 6 bases at J, with 17 bases between the two ends.

The chain joins TRBV9 to TRBJ2-3; 7 bases are shared with TRBD2. Trimming took 3 bases from V and 6 from J; bases not matched to a gene: 10. The germline gives CDR1 SGDLS, CDR2 YYNGEE. CDR3 length equals 15 residues. The CDR3 DNA sequence: TGTGCCAGCAGCGGTAGTAGCGGGCAGAGGGATACGCAGTATTTT. Translation gives CASSGSSGQRDTQYF.

The V and J genes are TRBV7-2 and TRBJ2-1; D gene unclear. Trimming took off 5 bases at V and 16 bases at J, with 21 bases between the two ends. Per germline, CDR1 SGHTA and CDR2 FQGNSA. The length of the CDR3 is 13 residues. CDR3 protein: CASSPSTPPTCFF. CDR3 nucleotide sequence: TGTGCCAGCAGCCCATCAACCCCCCCTACGTGTTTCTTC. Supplemented by reference TRBV7-2 and TRBJ2-1, the full variable domain reads GAGVSQSPSNKVTEKGKDVELRCDPISGHTALYWYRQSLGQGLEFLIYFQGNSAPDKSGLPSDRFSAERTGGSVSTLTIQRTQQEDSAVYLCASSPSTPPTCFFGPGTRLTVL.

This chain joins TRBV12-3 or TRBV12-4 and TRBJ2-3; D tentatively fits TRBD1 or TRBD2 (6 bases each). V was pared by 5 bases and J by 8 bases, with 11 bases between. The CDR3 has 12 amino acids. In DNA, the CDR3 is TGTGCCAGCAGTCCCGGGGGCGCTACGCAGTATTTT. As protein: CASSPGGATQYF.

This chain connects TRBV19 to TRBJ1-5, with D perhaps TRBD1 (6 bases). The V gene lost 7 bases and the J gene lost 4 bases, with 14 bases spanning the gap. In germline, CDR1 is LNHDA, CDR2 SQIVND (reference sequence). CDR3 size: 14 residues. The CDR3 nucleotides read TGTGCCAGTACCCCCGGGGGGCTGAATCAGCCCCAGCATTTT. This encodes CASTPGGLNQPQHF.

The chain uses TRBV5-4 and TRBJ2-5; possible D gene TRBD2, 5 bases. Germline CDR1 is SGHNT and CDR2 is YYREEE (reference sequence). V lost 3 bases and J 5 bases, leaving 14 bases between the germline ends. The CDR3 is made up of 14 amino acids. In DNA form, the CDR3 reads TGTGCCAGCAGCTCATGGGAGACCAGCGAGACCCAGTACTTC. Encoded protein: CASSSWETSETQYF.

The chain carries TRBV27 and TRBJ2-1, with 11 bases that match TRBD2. The CDR3 spans 17 residues. Germline CDR1 MNHEY, CDR2 SMNVEV (reference sequence). Trimming took 3 bases from V and 3 from J; bases not matched to a gene: 7. The CDR3 reads CASSLPSGRPYYNEQFF. The CDR3 DNA sequence: TGTGCCAGCAGTTTGCCTAGCGGGAGGCCCTACTACAATGAGCAGTTCTTC.

This clonotype showed up many times. The chain is built from TRBV7-6 and TRBJ2-1; 11 bases match TRBD2. The CDR3 extends over 16 amino acids. The trim removed 5 bases at V and 8 bases at J, leaving 11 bases unmatched. Germline V lookup: CDR1 SGHVS, CDR2 FNYEAQ. The CDR3 DNA sequence: TGTGCCAGCAGCCCCCAAACTAGCGGGGGAATACATGAGCAGTTCTTC. Translating it yields CASSPQTSGGIHEQFF. The variable domain in full, with the rest retrieved from reference TRBV7-6 and TRBJ2-1, is GAGVSQSPRYKVTKRGQDVALRCDPISGHVSLYWYRQALGQGPEFLTYFNYEAQQDKSGLPNDRFSAERPEGSISTLTIQRTEQRDSAMYRCASSPQTSGGIHEQFFGPGTRLTVL.